This TCR beta chain is drawn from a study of shared T cell receptors in the human thymus. Generated by immunoSEQ multiplex PCR, the TCRdb table keeps only in-frame clones and is missing some. The repertoire consists of 550,000 to 800,000 clones, with 70% to 90% occurring once and the leading ten covering about 0.011%. These same records also appear under a second study, on human thymus T cells. That report notes: Corrective heart surgery yielded the resections from which the thymus tissue came. It looked as if thymic and blood repertoires used V and J genes in a biased way. Related work showed strongly overlapping thymic repertoires across unrelated individuals.

The sample consisted of thymocytes. This receptor was taken from a girl under three years old with a congenital heart defect.

CDR3 residues: CASSLGSSGLEKLFF. The CDR3 coding sequence is TGCGCCAGCAGCTTGGGGAGCAGTGGACTTGAAAAACTGTTTTTT. The V gene is TRBV5-1, the J gene TRBJ1-4, with D hard to call. V dropped 0 bases and J dropped 7 bases, with 13 bases sitting between them. The V gene's germline CDR1 is SGHRS and CDR2 YFSETQ. The CDR3 is 15 amino acids.